Listed here are 30 T cell receptor beta chains from one sample, sequenced in a study of shared clonotypes between healthy human individuals. Generated by immunoSEQ multiplex PCR, the TCRdb table keeps only in-frame clones and is missing some. In the table there are millions of clones, more than 80% of which are singletons. The specimen sequenced was naive CD4+ T cells sorted from blood. The subset was: CD45RA+ positively selected. The receptors shown here come from a man aged 18 to 35 in good health.

The rearrangement uses TRBV10-3 and TRBJ2-7; 10 positions match TRBD1. The ends lost 10 bases at V and 3 bases at J; junction bases unmatched: 12. Germline V gives CDR1 ENHRY, CDR2 SYGVKD. The CDR3 totals 15 residues. The chain's CDR3 is CATRDPGTGVYEQYF. In DNA form, the CDR3 reads TGTGCCACCCGTGACCCCGGGACAGGGGTCTACGAGCAGTACTTC.

This clone was counted a few times. The V call is TRBV14, the J call TRBJ2-7; no clear D gene. There are 12 residues in the CDR3. Germline CDR1 SGHDN, CDR2 FVKESK. Trimming shortened V by 0 bases and J by 3 bases, and 3 bases separated the two germline ends. In nucleotides, the CDR3 is TGTGCCAGCAGCCAAGACAGCTACGAGCAGTACTTC. As protein: CASSQDSYEQYF.

Concerning this clone itself: This sample also contains other DNA sequences that code for the same CDR3. The chain employs TRBV5-1 and TRBJ2-2; possible D gene TRBD1, 5 bases. The length of the CDR3 is 14 residues. Trimming stripped 3 bases from V and 1 base from J, with 7 bases between. Germline V gene sequence: CDR1 SGHRS, CDR2 YFSETQ. CDR3 in DNA: TGCGCCAGCAGCTCAGGACAGAACACCGGGGAGCTGTTTTTT. Encoded protein: CASSSGQNTGELFF.

The gene calls are TRBV6-6 and TRBJ2-7; 10 bases are shared with TRBD2. The length of the CDR3 is 16 residues. Germline CDR1 is MNHNY and CDR2 is SVGAGI (reference sequence). Trimming cost V 2 bases and J 7 bases; bases outside gene matches: 11. The CDR3 here is CASSYGWLAGEGEQYF. Written as DNA, the CDR3 is TGTGCCAGCAGTTACGGGTGGCTAGCGGGAGAGGGGGAGCAGTACTTC.

This chain uses TRBV19 with TRBJ2-1; D uncertain. The length of the CDR3 is 17 residues. V shed 1 base and J shed 4 bases, with 17 bases lying between them. The germline gives CDR1 LNHDA, CDR2 SQIVND (reference sequence). The CDR3 reads CASSIVFLGSTYNEQFF. The CDR3 DNA reads TGTGCCAGTAGTATAGTCTTTCTCGGCTCCACTTACAATGAGCAGTTCTTC.

V and J are TRBV9 and TRBJ1-5; D is uncertain. Germline CDR1 is SGDLS and CDR2 is YYNGEE. V was trimmed by 3 bases and J by 7 bases, leaving 14 bases between them. The CDR3 covers 14 residues. The DNA of the CDR3 is TGTGCCAGCAGCGCAGAAGGGTCGCTACAGCCCCAGCATTTT. Protein product: CASSAEGSLQPQHF.

The chain uses TRBV5-4 and TRBJ2-6; 9 bases agree with TRBD2. In germline, CDR1 is SGHNT, CDR2 YYREEE (reference sequence). This CDR3 region has 18 residues. J gave up 0 bases and V 3 bases, and 7 bases lay outside the gene matches. The CDR3, as DNA: TGTGCCAGCAGCTGGTTAGCGGGGGAACGCTCTGGGGCCAACGTCCTGACTTTC. It specifies CASSWLAGERSGANVLTF.

The rearrangement joins TRBV7-2 to TRBJ1-6, with TRBD1 matching over 8 bases. The V gene's germline CDR1 is SGHTA and CDR2 FQGNSA. The CDR3 runs to 15 residues. The V gene end was trimmed by 5 bases and the J gene end by 3 bases; junction bases not matched to a gene: 3. The CDR3 sequence is CASSRTGGYNSPLHF. The CDR3 nucleotides read TGTGCCAGCAGCAGAACAGGGGGCTATAATTCACCCCTCCACTTT. Supplemented by reference TRBV7-2 and TRBJ1-6, the full variable domain reads GAGVSQSPSNKVTEKGKDVELRCDPISGHTALYWYRQSLGQGLEFLIYFQGNSAPDKSGLPSDRFSAERTGGSVSTLTIQRTQQEDSAVYLCASSRTGGYNSPLHFGNGTRLTVT.

The chain joins TRBV2 to TRBJ1-3; 7 bases match TRBD1. In germline, CDR1 is SNHLY, CDR2 FYNNEI. The CDR3 length is 16 residues. The V and J ends lost 6 bases and 0 bases, in that order; junction bases with no gene match: 8. The CDR3 coding sequence is TGTGCCAGCAGGGCCCCTGGGACAGTCTCTGGAAACACCATATATTTT. Translation: CASRAPGTVSGNTIYF.

The rearrangement links TRBV5-1 to TRBJ2-1; 9 positions agree with TRBD1. The V gene's germline CDR1 is SGHRS and CDR2 YFSETQ. The length of the CDR3 is 15 residues. The trim removed 3 bases at V and 8 bases at J, leaving 9 bases unmatched. The CDR3 nucleotides read TGCGCCAGCAGCTCCCGTGGGACAGGGAAGGATGAGCAGTTCTTC. Translating it yields CASSSRGTGKDEQFF.

The V and J genes are TRBV4-1 and TRBJ1-6; D is perhaps TRBD1 (5 bases). The CDR3 is 15 residues long. CDR1 and CDR2 from the germline V gene are MGHRA and YSYEKL. V lost 3 bases and J 7 bases, leaving 13 bases between the germline ends. The CDR3 loop reads CASSHAGTLNSPLHF. The CDR3 region has the DNA TGCGCCAGCAGCCACGCCGGGACGTTGAATTCACCCCTCCACTTT.

The V and J genes are TRBV11-2 and TRBJ2-3, with no clear D. V shed 4 bases and J shed 7 bases, with 9 bases lying between them. The germline gives CDR1 SGHAT, CDR2 FQNNGV. The CDR3 sequence is 12 residues long. The CDR3 is CASSSPTNTQYF. In DNA form, the CDR3 reads TGTGCCAGCAGCTCCCCTACTAATACGCAGTATTTT.

The J gene is TRBJ1-1, the V gene TRBV27; D gene ambiguous. This CDR3 is built from 14 residues. The germline gives CDR1 MNHEY, CDR2 SMNVEV (reference sequence). Trimming took 0 bases from V and 1 from J, leaving 6 bases between them. In nucleotides, the CDR3 is TGTGCCAGCAGTTTATCAGCCCCGAACACTGAAGCTTTCTTT. Amino acid sequence: CASSLSAPNTEAFF.

This clone was counted a single time. The chain is built from TRBV6-1 and TRBJ2-7; 15 bases line up with TRBD2. This CDR3 has 15 amino acids. CDR1 is MNHNS and CDR2 is SASEGT in the germline V gene. V lost 5 bases, J lost 5 bases, and 4 bases stayed unmatched. CDR3 in amino acids: CASSIGLAGGDEQYF. The CDR3 DNA reads TGTGCCAGCAGTATAGGACTAGCGGGAGGGGACGAGCAGTACTTC.

The chain has TRBV2 and TRBJ2-6, with D hard to call. The CDR3 is made up of 15 amino acids. V lost 5 bases, J lost 0 bases, and 8 bases lay in between. Germline CDR1 reads SNHLY; CDR2 reads FYNNEI. The CDR3 protein is CASSSLSSGANVLTF. CDR3 coding DNA: TGTGCCAGCAGTTCTTTAAGCTCTGGGGCCAACGTCCTGACTTTC.

The V and J genes are TRBV30 and TRBJ2-7; perhaps TRBD1 as D (5 bases). Per the germline V gene, CDR1 is GTSNPN and CDR2 is SVGIG (reference sequence). The V end was cut by 1 base, the J end by 0 bases, with 16 bases between. The CDR3 spans 16 residues. CDR3 sequence reads: CAWSGAGWGRSYEQYF. The CDR3 DNA reads as TGTGCCTGGAGTGGGGCCGGGTGGGGCCGCTCCTACGAGCAGTACTTC.

V and J are TRBV15 and TRBJ2-2; 8 nucleotides agree with TRBD1. J lost 5 bases, V lost 3 bases, and 8 bases had no gene match. The CDR3 is 16 amino acids. The germline gives CDR1 LNHNV, CDR2 YYDKDF (reference sequence). The chain's CDR3 is CATSRRTGMTTGELFF. CDR3 nucleotides: TGTGCCACCAGCAGGAGGACAGGGATGACTACCGGGGAGCTGTTTTTT.

The chain uses TRBV5-4 and TRBJ2-5, with 9 bases lining up with TRBD2. V lost 4 bases and J lost 5; bases outside the gene matches: 6. The CDR3 length is 14 residues. CDR1 and CDR2 from the germline V gene are SGHNT and YYREEE (reference sequence). The CDR3 coding sequence is TGTGCCAGCAGCCTGGGGACTAGCTCCGAGACCCAGTACTTC. Translated, it gives CASSLGTSSETQYF.

The chain couples TRBV18 to TRBJ1-5; D gene unclear. Germline CDR1 is KGHSH and CDR2 is LQKENI. Trimming removed 6 bases from V and 3 bases from J, with 12 bases in between. CDR3 length: 14 residues. The CDR3 here is CASSAQSFNQPQHF. DNA of the CDR3: TGTGCCAGCTCTGCCCAGTCCTTCAATCAGCCCCAGCATTTT.

The V gene is TRBV5-6, the J gene TRBJ2-7; D is tentatively TRBD1 or TRBD2 (5 bases each). Germline V gene lookup returns CDR1 SGHDT and CDR2 YYEEEE. The CDR3 extends over 13 amino acids. V was pared by 5 bases and J by 5 bases, with 14 bases between. CDR3 DNA: TGTGCCAGCAGGGATAGGGGAGTCCACGAGCAGTACTTC. Translating it yields CASRDRGVHEQYF. Supplemented by reference TRBV5-6 and TRBJ2-7, the full variable domain reads DAGVTQSPTHLIKTRGQQVTLRCSPKSGHDTVSWYQQALGQGPQFIFQYYEEEERQRGNFPDRFSGHQFPNYSSELNVNALLLGDSALYLCASRDRGVHEQYFGPGTRLTVT.

This chain joins TRBV18 and TRBJ1-3; unclear D gene. Germline V CDR1 and CDR2: KGHSH, LQKENI. Trimming cost V 4 bases and J 2 bases, with 6 bases left between them. CDR3 length: 13 residues. The CDR3 nucleotides read TGTGCCAGCTCACAGGGAACTGGAAACACCATATATTTT. It specifies CASSQGTGNTIYF. Drawing the rest from reference TRBV18 and TRBJ1-3, the complete variable domain is NAGVMQNPRHLVRRRGQEARLRCSPMKGHSHVYWYRQLPEEGLKFMVYLQKENIIDESGMPKERFSAEFPKEGPSILRIQQVVRGDSAAYFCASSQGTGNTIYFGEGSWLTVV.

The V call is TRBV28, the J call TRBJ2-5; possibly TRBD2 for D (5 bases). The CDR3 has 14 amino acids. Germline lookup yields CDR1 MDHEN and CDR2 SYDVKM. V shed 3 bases and J shed 5 bases, with 13 bases lying between them. The DNA for the CDR3 is TGTGCCAGCAGTTTTTCCTTAAGAGGGGAGACCCAGTACTTC. Protein product: CASSFSLRGETQYF. The full variable domain, completed using reference TRBV28 and TRBJ2-5, is DVKVTQSSRYLVKRTGEKVFLECVQDMDHENMFWYRQDPGLGLRLIYFSYDVKMKEKGDIPEGYSVSREKKERFSLILESASTNQTSMYLCASSFSLRGETQYFGPGTRLLVL.

The chain joins TRBV10-1 to TRBJ2-7; 8 bases match TRBD1. J gave up 7 bases and V 4 bases, and 9 bases lay outside the gene matches. The CDR3 is 14 amino acids. Per the germline V gene, CDR1 is WNHNN and CDR2 is SYGVQD (reference sequence). DNA for the CDR3: TGCGCCAGCAGTGTGGGGCAGGGGGCAGGTGAGCAGTACTTC. Its translation is CASSVGQGAGEQYF.

J is TRBJ1-6 and V is TRBV13, with D uncertain. There are 14 residues in the CDR3. V was clipped by 8 bases and J by 3 bases, with 11 bases between them. Germline V gene data show CDR1 as PRHDT and CDR2 as FYEKMQ (reference sequence). Here the CDR3 DNA reads TGTGCCAGCTCAGCGGTCCGCTATAATTCACCCCTCCACTTT. It codes for CASSAVRYNSPLHF.

J is TRBJ1-3 and V is TRBV7-8; no definite D call. The germline CDR1 and CDR2 sequences are SGHVS and FQNEAQ. This CDR3 has 14 amino acids. Between the trimmed V and J ends, which lost 1 base and 6 bases, there was a span of 10 bases. CDR3 DNA: TGTGCCAGCAGCTTAGGCTTGGATTTAAACACCATATATTTT. Protein product: CASSLGLDLNTIYF.

V and J are TRBV7-3 and TRBJ1-5; 8 bases align to TRBD1. CDR1 and CDR2 from the germline V gene are SGHTA and FQGTGA. V gave up 2 bases and J gave up 0 bases; unmatched junction bases: 6. This CDR3 is 17 amino acids long. The chain's CDR3 is CASSLEGQVNSNQPQHF. CDR3 in DNA: TGTGCCAGCAGCTTAGAGGGACAGGTCAATAGCAATCAGCCCCAGCATTTT.

The sample holds a few counts of this clone. The rearrangement uses TRBV29-1 and TRBJ1-2; D is ambiguous. Germline V lookup: CDR1 SQVTM, CDR2 ANQGSEA. With 4 bases removed from V and 3 bases from J, the gap between germline ends came to 6 bases. The CDR3 has 11 amino acids. The CDR3 coding sequence is TGCAGCGTTGCGCAGGACTATGGCTACACCTTC. Translated, it gives CSVAQDYGYTF.

The chain uses TRBV19 and TRBJ1-1, with 10 bases lining up with TRBD1. V was clipped by 4 bases and J by 2 bases; unmatched bases: 7. CDR3 size: 16 residues. CDR1 LNHDA and CDR2 SQIVND come from the germline V gene (reference sequence). CDR3 loop: CASSTGDRGLNTEAFF. CDR3 DNA: TGTGCCAGTAGTACCGGGGACAGGGGACTTAACACTGAAGCTTTCTTT.

For this clone: Other DNA sequences in this sample translate to the same CDR3. The chain joins TRBV15 to TRBJ2-5, with 8 bases fitting TRBD2. CDR1 is LNHNV and CDR2 is YYDKDF in the germline V gene (reference sequence). CDR3 length: 13 residues. V gave up 1 base and J gave up 5 bases; unmatched junction bases: 0. CDR3 residues: CATSRGGGETQYF. Written as DNA, the CDR3 is TGTGCCACCAGCAGAGGCGGGGGGGAGACCCAGTACTTC.

This chain links TRBV15 with TRBJ1-5, with 7 positions matching TRBD1. The CDR3 length is 18 residues. Germline V gene lookup returns CDR1 LNHNV and CDR2 YYDKDF (reference sequence). The V segment lost 0 bases and the J segment 2 bases; nucleotides outside the gene matches: 10. The CDR3 loop is CATSRDPPTGWGNQPQHF. The DNA of the CDR3 is TGTGCCACCAGCAGAGATCCGCCGACAGGGTGGGGCAATCAGCCCCAGCATTTT.